The 6 T cell receptor beta chains below were found in one sample sequenced in a study of beta chain features in type 1 diabetes. The authors reverse transcribed all of the isolated RNA, so sequencing captured expressed TCRB transcripts. Sequenced by immunoSEQ multiplex PCR; TCRdb stores in-frame clones only, minus some. Of roughly 300,000 clones in the sample, 13% to 15% are singletons; the top ten hold over 5.5%. Material: central memory CD4+ T cells from blood. These receptors were taken from a man aged 30-40 years in good health.

The sample holds a few counts of this clone. V and J are TRBV19 and TRBJ2-2; D unclear. Per the germline V gene, CDR1 is LNHDA and CDR2 is SQIVND (reference sequence). The CDR3 extends over 13 amino acids. V lost 8 bases, J lost 5 bases, and 12 bases lay in between. The CDR3 DNA is TGTGCCAGTGGCCGAGTGGGGACCGGGGAGCTGTTTTTT. Encoded protein: CASGRVGTGELFF.

The chain carries TRBV7-2 and TRBJ2-1, with D tentatively TRBD2 (5 bases). Germline loops: CDR1 SGHTA, CDR2 FQGNSA. The V gene lost 5 bases and the J gene lost 7 bases, with 15 bases spanning the gap. The CDR3 is made up of 14 amino acids. CDR3 sequence: CASSTLGAVNEQFF. The CDR3 DNA reads TGTGCCAGCAGCACCCTGGGAGCGGTTAATGAGCAGTTCTTC.

There are a few counts of this clone. The chain couples TRBV29-1 to TRBJ1-2, with D perhaps TRBD1 (5 bases). CDR3 length: 13 residues. Germline V gene data show CDR1 as SQVTM and CDR2 as ANQGSEA. V was shortened by 5 bases and J by 4 bases, with 14 bases between the two germline ends. CDR3 protein: CSVSKTASYGYTF. Written as DNA, the CDR3 is TGCAGCGTTTCGAAGACAGCCAGCTATGGCTACACCTTC.

The rearrangement joins TRBV6-5 to TRBJ2-1, with D unresolved. Germline V lookup: CDR1 MNHEY, CDR2 SVGAGI. Between the trimmed V and J ends, which lost 6 bases and 9 bases, there was a span of 15 bases. This CDR3 has 13 residues. The CDR3 sequence: CASRPIYYPEQFF. For the CDR3, the DNA is TGTGCCAGCAGGCCTATATATTATCCTGAGCAGTTCTTC.

The table lists this clone with a few counts. This rearrangement joins TRBV10-3 to TRBJ2-7; 11 bases line up with TRBD1. The V segment lost 11 bases and the J segment 0 bases; nucleotides outside the gene matches: 6. The germline gives CDR1 ENHRY, CDR2 SYGVKD. CDR3 length equals 14 residues. Here the CDR3 DNA reads TGTGCCGTCTCCGGGACAGGGGGCTCCTACGAGCAGTACGTC. This sequence encodes CAVSGTGGSYEQYV.

J is TRBJ2-7 and V is TRBV28, with 7 bases aligning to TRBD2. Germline CDR1 and CDR2: MDHEN and SYDVKM. V was clipped by 6 bases and J by 0 bases; unmatched bases: 8. The CDR3 totals 15 residues. The DNA for the CDR3 is TGTGCCAGCAGATTAGCGGGTAGTAGCTCCTACGAGCAGTACGTC. As protein: CASRLAGSSSYEQYV.